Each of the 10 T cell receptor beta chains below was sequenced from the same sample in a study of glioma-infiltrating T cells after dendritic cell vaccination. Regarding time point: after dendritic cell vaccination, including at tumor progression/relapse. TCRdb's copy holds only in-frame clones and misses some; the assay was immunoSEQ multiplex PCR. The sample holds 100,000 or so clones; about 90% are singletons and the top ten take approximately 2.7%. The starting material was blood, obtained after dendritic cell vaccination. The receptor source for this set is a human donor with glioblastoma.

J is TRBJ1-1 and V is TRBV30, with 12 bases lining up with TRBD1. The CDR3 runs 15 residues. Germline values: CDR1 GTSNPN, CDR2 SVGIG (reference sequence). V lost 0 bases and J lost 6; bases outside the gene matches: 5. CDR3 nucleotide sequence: TGTGCCTGGAGTGTTTTGGGACAGGGGGCCGCTGAAGCTTTCTTT. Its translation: CAWSVLGQGAAEAFF.

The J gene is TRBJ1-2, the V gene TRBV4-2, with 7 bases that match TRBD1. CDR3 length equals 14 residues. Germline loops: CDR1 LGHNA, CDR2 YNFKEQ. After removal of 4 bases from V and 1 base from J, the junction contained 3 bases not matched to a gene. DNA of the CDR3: TGTGCCAGCAGCCTCGACAGGGTTAACTATGGCTACACCTTC. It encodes CASSLDRVNYGYTF.

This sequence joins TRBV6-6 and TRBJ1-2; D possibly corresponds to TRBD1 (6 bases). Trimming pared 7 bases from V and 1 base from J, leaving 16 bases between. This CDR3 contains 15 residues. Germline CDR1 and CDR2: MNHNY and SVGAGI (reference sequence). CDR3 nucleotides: TGTGCCAGCACCTCCCGGGACATACTTAACTATGGCTACACCTTC. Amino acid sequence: CASTSRDILNYGYTF.

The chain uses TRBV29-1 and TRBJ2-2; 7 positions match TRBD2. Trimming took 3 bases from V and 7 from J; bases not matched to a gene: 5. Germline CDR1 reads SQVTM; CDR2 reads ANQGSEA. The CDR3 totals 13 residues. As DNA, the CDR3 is TGCAGCGTTGACCGTGGGAGGGGCGGGGAGCTGTTTTTT. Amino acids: CSVDRGRGGELFF.

CDR3 nucleotides: TGTGCCAGCTCCTCGACGGAGAGGTATAGCTATGGCTACACCTTC. Residues: CASSSTERYSYGYTF. The rearrangement joins TRBV18 to TRBJ1-2; D call uncertain. This CDR3 has 15 amino acids. V shed 6 bases and J shed 4 bases, with 18 bases lying between them. The germline gives CDR1 KGHSH, CDR2 LQKENI.

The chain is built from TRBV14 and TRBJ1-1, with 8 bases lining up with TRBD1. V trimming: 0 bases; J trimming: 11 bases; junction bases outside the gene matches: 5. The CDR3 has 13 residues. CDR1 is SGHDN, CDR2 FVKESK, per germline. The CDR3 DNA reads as TGTGCCAGCAGCCAAGAAAGCAGGGGGCTTGCTTTCTTT. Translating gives CASSQESRGLAFF.

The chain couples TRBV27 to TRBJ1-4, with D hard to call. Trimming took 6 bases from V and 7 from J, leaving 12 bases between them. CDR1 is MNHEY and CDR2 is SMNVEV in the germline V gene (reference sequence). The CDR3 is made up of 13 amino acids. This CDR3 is CASRYIASEKLFF. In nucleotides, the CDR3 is TGTGCCAGCAGATATATAGCATCTGAAAAACTGTTTTTT.

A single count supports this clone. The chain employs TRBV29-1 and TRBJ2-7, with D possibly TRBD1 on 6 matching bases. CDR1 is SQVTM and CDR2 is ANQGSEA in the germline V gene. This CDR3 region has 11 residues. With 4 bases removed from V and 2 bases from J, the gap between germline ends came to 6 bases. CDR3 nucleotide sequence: TGCAGCGTTGGGACAGCCTACGAGCAGTACTTC. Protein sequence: CSVGTAYEQYF.

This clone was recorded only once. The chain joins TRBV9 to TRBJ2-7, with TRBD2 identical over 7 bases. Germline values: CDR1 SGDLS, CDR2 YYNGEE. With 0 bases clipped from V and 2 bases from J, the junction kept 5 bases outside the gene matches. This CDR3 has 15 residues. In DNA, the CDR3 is TGTGCCAGCAGCGTAGGGGCTAGCGGAACCTACGAGCAGTACTTC. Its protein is CASSVGASGTYEQYF.

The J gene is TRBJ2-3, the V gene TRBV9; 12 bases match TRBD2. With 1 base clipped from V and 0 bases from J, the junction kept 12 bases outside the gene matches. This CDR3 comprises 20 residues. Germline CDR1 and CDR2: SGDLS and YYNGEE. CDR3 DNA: TGTGCCAGCAGCGTAACTACTAGCGGGGGGTTTCCTCCTAGCACAGATACGCAGTATTTT. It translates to CASSVTTSGGFPPSTDTQYF.